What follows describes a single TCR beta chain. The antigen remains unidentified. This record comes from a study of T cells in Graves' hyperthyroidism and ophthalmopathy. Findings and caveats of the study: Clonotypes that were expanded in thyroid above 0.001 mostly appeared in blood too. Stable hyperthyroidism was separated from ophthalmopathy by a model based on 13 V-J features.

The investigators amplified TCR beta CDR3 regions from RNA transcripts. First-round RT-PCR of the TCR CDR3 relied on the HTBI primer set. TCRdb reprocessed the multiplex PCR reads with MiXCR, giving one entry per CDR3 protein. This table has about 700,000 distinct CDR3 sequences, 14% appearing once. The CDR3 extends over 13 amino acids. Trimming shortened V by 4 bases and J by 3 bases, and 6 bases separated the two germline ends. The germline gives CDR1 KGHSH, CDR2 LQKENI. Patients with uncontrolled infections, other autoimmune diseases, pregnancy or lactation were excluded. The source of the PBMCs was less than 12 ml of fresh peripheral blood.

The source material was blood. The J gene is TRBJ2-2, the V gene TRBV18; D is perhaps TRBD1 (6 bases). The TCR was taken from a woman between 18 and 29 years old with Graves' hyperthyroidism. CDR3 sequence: CASSRQDTGELFF. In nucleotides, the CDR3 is TGTGCCAGCTCACGACAGGACACCGGGGAGCTGTTTTTT.